This TCR beta chain was profiled in a study of beta chain features in type 1 diabetes. About the research overall: Age, gender and cell yields were alike across patients and healthy donors. All samples yielded 107,917,701 examined sorted cells.

Sequencing targeted expressed TCRB transcripts, as all isolated RNA had been reverse transcribed. The assay was immunoSEQ multiplex PCR, and TCRdb's table has in-frame clones only and misses some. This sample has 300,000 to 450,000 clones, with roughly 21% found just once. Germline V gene data show CDR1 as LNHNV and CDR2 as YYDKDF (reference sequence). CDR3 length: 15 amino acids. Trimming shortened V by 0 bases and J by 8 bases, and 16 bases separated the two germline ends. The sequenced sample consisted of naive CD4+ T cells from blood. The TCR originated in a woman aged 18-29 years in good health. This chain uses TRBV15 with TRBJ1-2; D ambiguous. The CDR3 DNA sequence: TGTGCCACCAGCAGAGAAGTTGGCAGGTCCTCGGGCTACACCTTC. This gives the protein CATSREVGRSSGYTF.